Listed below are T cell receptor beta chains from one sample, sequenced in a study of T cell responses to AZD1222 COVID-19 vaccine. Here immunoSEQ multiplex PCR was the method, and the copy in TCRdb shows in-frame clones only, minus some. The sample has about 150,000 clones, roughly nine tenths seen once; the top ten hold roughly 3.8%. Sequenced material: peripheral blood, taken 28 days after the second AZD1222 dose. The receptors were sampled from an adult who received the AZD1222 COVID-19 vaccine. Both conserved end residues are part of each CDR3. D genes are given only for firm matches. Only part of the rows carry a size: once, few, many, or a class if the clone is expanded.

. | TRBJ2-2 | TRBV19 | . | CASSLSVTTGELFF | TGTGCCAGTAGCCTTTCCGTGACCACCGGGGAGCTGTTTTTT
. | TRBJ2-2 | TRBV7-2 | few | CASSLLGDVGELFF | TGTGCCAGCAGCTTACTAGGGGACGTGGGGGAGCTGTTTTTT
. | TRBJ2-2 | TRBV6-5 | . | CASSRKRVGELFF | TGTGCCAGCAGTCGTAAAAGGGTCGGGGAGCTGTTTTTT
TRBD2 | TRBJ2-1 | TRBV5-1 | few | CASSPGTSAFYNEQFF | TGCGCCAGCAGTCCCGGGACTAGCGCTTTTTACAATGAGCAGTTCTTC
. | TRBJ1-1 | TRBV7-9 | . | CASNGAGDTEAFF | TGTGCCAGCAACGGAGCAGGGGACACTGAAGCTTTCTTT
TRBD1 | TRBJ1-2 | TRBV2 | . | CASRMTGTYGYTF | TGTGCCAGCAGAATGACAGGGACCTATGGCTACACCTTC
TRBD2 | TRBJ2-1 | TRBV7-7 | . | CASGKIGSSYNEQFF | TGTGCTAGCGGGAAAATCGGGAGCTCCTACAATGAGCAGTTCTTC
TRBD1 | TRBJ1-2 | TRBV19 | . | CASRNRGQGYGYTF | TGTGCCAGTAGGAACAGGGGGCAGGGCTATGGCTACACCTTC
TRBD2 | TRBJ2-4 | TRBV6-2/TRBV6-3 | . | CASSSPVGGESAKNIQYF | TGTGCCAGCAGTTCCCCCGTGGGGGGGGAAAGTGCCAAAAACATTCAGTACTTC
TRBD2 | TRBJ2-3 | TRBV5-1 | . | CASSLGLAGGPGDTQYF | TGCGCCAGCAGCTTGGGACTAGCGGGAGGGCCGGGAGATACGCAGTATTTT
. | TRBJ1-2 | TRBV20-1 | . | CSASKGGDGYTF | TGCAGTGCTAGTAAAGGAGGGGACGGCTACACCTTC
. | TRBJ2-7 | TRBV30 | . | CAWSAGRGEQYF | TGTGCCTGGAGTGCCGGAAGAGGCGAGCAGTACTTC
. | TRBJ1-6 | TRBV7-9 | . | CASSLGGARRGDSPLHF | TGTGCCAGCAGCTTAGGAGGGGCGAGACGGGGTGATTCACCCCTCCACTTT
. | TRBJ2-3 | TRBV4-3 | few | CASSQDRGAGSDTQYF | TGCGCCAGCAGCCAAGATAGGGGGGCTGGATCAGATACGCAGTATTTT
. | TRBJ1-2 | TRBV7-6 | . | CASSLMTDVNYGYTF | TGTGCCAGCAGCTTAATGACAGACGTGAACTATGGCTACACCTTC
TRBD2 | TRBJ2-1 | TRBV2 | . | CATGLADYNEQFF | TGTGCCACAGGACTAGCGGATTACAATGAGCAGTTCTTC
. | TRBJ1-1 | TRBV7-3 | . | CASSLHMNTEAFF | TGTGCCAGCAGCTTACACATGAACACTGAAGCTTTCTTT
. | TRBJ2-7 | TRBV18 | . | CASSPRTPYEQYF | TGTGCCAGCTCACCACGGACCCCCTACGAGCAGTACTTC
. | TRBJ1-6 | TRBV6-5 | . | CASSESSHNSPLHF | TGTGCCAGCTCTGAAAGCAGCCATAATTCACCCCTCCACTTT
TRBD2 | TRBJ2-1 | TRBV27 | . | CASTLTTSGRVGVQFF | TGTGCCAGCACCCTAACGACTAGCGGGAGAGTTGGTGTGCAGTTCTTC
TRBD1 | TRBJ2-1 | TRBV19 | . | CASAWTGPRSEQFF | TGTGCCAGCGCTTGGACAGGACCTAGAAGTGAGCAGTTCTTC
TRBD2 | TRBJ2-3 | TRBV13 | . | CASSVSGTSTDTQYF | TGTGCCAGCAGCGTCAGCGGGACTAGCACAGATACGCAGTATTTT
. | TRBJ2-7 | TRBV11-2 | . | CASSPYPAGKNEQYF | TGTGCCAGCAGCCCCTATCCTGCGGGCAAGAACGAGCAGTACTTC
TRBD2 | TRBJ2-1 | TRBV27 | . | CASRKTGFGLAGLHNEQFF | TGTGCCAGCAGAAAGACAGGGTTCGGACTAGCGGGGTTACACAATGAGCAGTTCTTC
. | TRBJ1-6 | TRBV4-2 | once | CASSQDDSPLHF | TGTGCCAGCAGCCAAGATGATTCACCCCTCCACTTT
. | TRBJ2-3 | TRBV6-5 | . | CASSEGGGSGTQYF | TGTGCCAGCTCCGAAGGAGGGGGGTCGGGTACGCAGTATTTT
TRBD1 | TRBJ1-2 | TRBV7-8 | . | CASSARTGKVGYTF | TGTGCCAGCAGCGCCCGGACAGGGAAGGTTGGCTACACCTTC
. | TRBJ2-7 | TRBV27 | . | CASSPIKLEGHYEQYF | TGTGCCAGCAGTCCTATTAAGCTGGAGGGCCACTACGAGCAGTACTTC
. | TRBJ1-1 | TRBV27 | . | CASSLFRGSNTEAFF | TGTGCCAGCAGTTTATTTCGGGGATCGAACACTGAAGCTTTCTTT
TRBD1 | TRBJ1-1 | TRBV11-2 | . | CASSLVVTGGGRTEAFF | TGTGCCAGCAGCTTAGTCGTGACAGGGGGTGGGAGGACTGAAGCTTTCTTT
TRBD2 | TRBJ2-1 | TRBV2 | . | CASSGLAGYNEQFF | TGTGCCAGCAGCGGACTAGCGGGCTACAATGAGCAGTTCTTC
. | TRBJ2-2 | TRBV6-5 | . | CASAMAADYTGELFF | TGTGCCAGCGCAATGGCGGCAGACTACACCGGGGAGCTGTTTTTT
. | TRBJ1-2 | TRBV3-1/TRBV3-2 | . | CASSPSGPYGYTF | TGTGCCAGCAGCCCCTCGGGCCCATATGGCTACACCTTC
. | TRBJ1-2 | TRBV7-9 | . | CASSLEGPGYTF | TGTGCCAGCAGCTTGGAGGGACCTGGCTACACCTTC
. | TRBJ2-3 | TRBV19 | . | CASSTGPTDTQYF | TGTGCCAGTAGTACCGGCCCCACAGATACGCAGTATTTT
TRBD2 | TRBJ2-7 | TRBV5-4 | many | CASSPGLAGGLSYEQYF | TGTGCCAGCAGCCCGGGACTAGCGGGGGGGCTATCCTACGAGCAGTACTTC
. | TRBJ2-1 | TRBV19 | . | CASSAAWNTADEQFF | TGTGCCAGTAGTGCCGCGTGGAACACGGCAGATGAGCAGTTCTTC
. | TRBJ2-3 | TRBV12-5 | . | CASGLVGGSTDTQYF | TGTGCTAGTGGTTTGGTTGGCGGGAGCACAGATACGCAGTATTTT
. | TRBJ2-1 | TRBV6-4 | once | CASSEDGSGINEQFF | TGTGCCAGCAGTGAGGACGGGAGTGGAATAAATGAGCAGTTCTTC
. | TRBJ2-2 | TRBV5-1 | . | CASSLSLAENTGELFF | TGCGCCAGCAGCTTGTCCTTGGCTGAGAACACCGGGGAGCTGTTTTTT